The rows below give T cell receptor beta chains drawn from one sample of a study of graft-versus-host responses after intestinal transplantation. Method: immunoSEQ multiplex PCR; TCRdb's copy keeps in-frame clones and lacks some. The sample carries about 110,000 clones, 80% to 95% recorded once. These receptors have no identified antigens. Source: unstimulated CD8+ T cells sorted from spleen or lymph node cells, taken before intestinal transplant. The receptors were sampled from a human donor who received an intestinal transplant. Both conserved end residues are part of each CDR3. The order of the fields is CDR3 protein, CDR3 DNA, J gene, clone size, D gene, V gene. A D gene is named only where the DNA matches it firmly. Clone size is shown for a subset of rows, as once, few, many or a class of expanded clone.

CDR3 protein: CAWSAFTGYGYTF; CDR3 DNA: TGTGCCTGGAGTGCGTTTACGGGATATGGCTACACCTTC; J gene: TRBJ1-2; clone size: .; D gene: .; V gene: TRBV30
CDR3 protein: CASSWDRTASYEQYF; CDR3 DNA: TGTGCCAGCAGCTGGGACCGGACAGCATCCTACGAGCAGTACTTC; J gene: TRBJ2-7; clone size: .; D gene: .; V gene: TRBV7-6
CDR3 protein: CASSSFQGAGMLDTIYF; CDR3 DNA: TGTGCCAGCAGCTCCTTCCAGGGGGCAGGGATGCTTGACACCATATATTTT; J gene: TRBJ1-3; clone size: .; D gene: TRBD1; V gene: TRBV7-9
CDR3 protein: CASSVRQGPTQYF; CDR3 DNA: TGTGCCAGCAGTGTCAGACAGGGGCCAACCCAGTACTTC; J gene: TRBJ2-5; clone size: .; D gene: TRBD1; V gene: TRBV6-1
CDR3 protein: CASSHPSGIEQFF; CDR3 DNA: TGCGCCAGCAGCCACCCATCCGGTATAGAGCAGTTCTTC; J gene: TRBJ2-1; clone size: .; D gene: .; V gene: TRBV4-1
CDR3 protein: CASSQDPAGGATDTQYF; CDR3 DNA: TGTGCCAGCAGCCAAGATCCGGCGGGAGGGGCGACAGATACGCAGTATTTT; J gene: TRBJ2-3; clone size: .; D gene: TRBD2; V gene: TRBV4-2
CDR3 protein: CASSVGSGTKGVEQYF; CDR3 DNA: TGTGCCAGCAGCGTGGGGTCGGGGACGAAAGGTGTCGAGCAGTACTTC; J gene: TRBJ2-7; clone size: .; D gene: .; V gene: TRBV9
CDR3 protein: CASSLEGTVAYEQYF; CDR3 DNA: TGTGCCAGCAGCTTAGAAGGGACAGTAGCCTACGAGCAGTACTTC; J gene: TRBJ2-7; clone size: .; D gene: TRBD1; V gene: TRBV11-2
CDR3 protein: CASSELVGPYEQYF; CDR3 DNA: TGTGCCAGCAGTGAACTCGTGGGCCCCTACGAGCAGTACTTC; J gene: TRBJ2-7; clone size: .; D gene: .; V gene: TRBV6-5
CDR3 protein: CASSLGQTQYF; CDR3 DNA: TGTGCCAGCAGCCTCGGGCAGACCCAGTACTTC; J gene: TRBJ2-5; clone size: once; D gene: .; V gene: TRBV9
CDR3 protein: CSVDPGDDYEQYF; CDR3 DNA: TGCAGCGTTGACCCGGGGGACGACTACGAGCAGTACTTC; J gene: TRBJ2-7; clone size: .; D gene: .; V gene: TRBV29-1
CDR3 protein: CASSFETGGFGSNQPQHF; CDR3 DNA: TGTGCCAGCAGCTTTGAGACAGGGGGCTTCGGAAGCAATCAGCCCCAGCATTTT; J gene: TRBJ1-5; clone size: .; D gene: TRBD1; V gene: TRBV7-8
CDR3 protein: CASSLGEGRVGHEQFF; CDR3 DNA: TGTGCCAGCAGCTTAGGGGAGGGCAGGGTAGGACATGAGCAGTTCTTC; J gene: TRBJ2-1; clone size: .; D gene: TRBD2; V gene: TRBV11-3
CDR3 protein: CAWKGGSLEPQHF; CDR3 DNA: TGTGCCTGGAAAGGGGGAAGTTTAGAGCCCCAGCATTTT; J gene: TRBJ1-5; clone size: .; D gene: .; V gene: TRBV30
CDR3 protein: CASSVTGQGYGLDYGYTF; CDR3 DNA: TGCGCCAGCAGCGTGACGGGACAGGGTTACGGCCTAGACTATGGCTACACCTTC; J gene: TRBJ1-2; clone size: .; D gene: TRBD1; V gene: TRBV5-1
CDR3 protein: CASSSVKGMNTEAFF; CDR3 DNA: TGTGCCAGCAGCTCCGTAAAAGGGATGAACACTGAAGCTTTCTTT; J gene: TRBJ1-1; clone size: .; D gene: .; V gene: TRBV5-6
CDR3 protein: CASRTGPNYGYTF; CDR3 DNA: TGTGCCAGCAGGACAGGTCCCAACTATGGCTACACCTTC; J gene: TRBJ1-2; clone size: once; D gene: .; V gene: TRBV6-5
CDR3 protein: CASSLLASSYEQYF; CDR3 DNA: TGTGCCAGCAGTTTACTAGCGAGCTCCTACGAGCAGTACTTC; J gene: TRBJ2-7; clone size: .; D gene: .; V gene: TRBV27
CDR3 protein: CASSWDSYYEQYF; CDR3 DNA: TGTGCCAGTAGTTGGGACAGTTACTACGAGCAGTACTTC; J gene: TRBJ2-7; clone size: .; D gene: TRBD1; V gene: TRBV19
CDR3 protein: CASSESGLGARGYTF; CDR3 DNA: TGTGCCAGCAGTGAATCGGGCTTGGGGGCAAGGGGCTACACCTTC; J gene: TRBJ1-2; clone size: .; D gene: .; V gene: TRBV6-1
CDR3 protein: CASSYEDRAEQYF; CDR3 DNA: TGTGCCAGCAGTTACGAGGACAGGGCCGAGCAGTACTTC; J gene: TRBJ2-7; clone size: few; D gene: TRBD1; V gene: TRBV6-5
CDR3 protein: CASSMSVGGNTIYF; CDR3 DNA: TGTGCCAGTAGTATGTCGGTGGGCGGAAACACCATATATTTT; J gene: TRBJ1-3; clone size: .; D gene: .; V gene: TRBV19
CDR3 protein: CASSTSGSFDEQYF; CDR3 DNA: TGTGCCAGCAGTACTAGCGGGAGCTTCGACGAGCAGTACTTC; J gene: TRBJ2-7; clone size: .; D gene: TRBD2; V gene: TRBV27
CDR3 protein: CASSLRGGQGILPHTGELFF; CDR3 DNA: TGTGCCAGCAGCTTGCGGGGGGGACAGGGGATCCTCCCTCACACCGGGGAGCTGTTTTTT; J gene: TRBJ2-2; clone size: .; D gene: .; V gene: TRBV7-6
CDR3 protein: CATSRINEAFF; CDR3 DNA: TGTGCCACCAGCAGGATTAATGAAGCTTTCTTT; J gene: TRBJ1-1; clone size: .; D gene: .; V gene: TRBV15
CDR3 protein: CASSLLLAGGPAYEQFF; CDR3 DNA: TGTGCCAGCAGCTTACTACTAGCGGGAGGGCCGGCATATGAGCAGTTCTTC; J gene: TRBJ2-1; clone size: .; D gene: TRBD2; V gene: TRBV5-6
CDR3 protein: CASRSGRYYNEQFF; CDR3 DNA: TGTGCCAGCAGGAGCGGGAGATACTACAATGAGCAGTTCTTC; J gene: TRBJ2-1; clone size: .; D gene: TRBD2; V gene: TRBV5-4
CDR3 protein: CASSLGGSSGANVLTF; CDR3 DNA: TGTGCCAGCAGCTTGGGGGGGTCCTCTGGGGCCAACGTCCTGACTTTC; J gene: TRBJ2-6; clone size: .; D gene: .; V gene: TRBV5-4
CDR3 protein: CASSLGPGVNQPQHF; CDR3 DNA: TGCGCCAGCAGTCTAGGACCCGGGGTCAATCAGCCCCAGCATTTT; J gene: TRBJ1-5; clone size: .; D gene: .; V gene: TRBV5-1
CDR3 protein: CAIGGTSGISSYNEQFF; CDR3 DNA: TGTGCCATCGGAGGGACTAGCGGGATATCATCCTACAATGAGCAGTTCTTC; J gene: TRBJ2-1; clone size: .; D gene: TRBD2; V gene: TRBV10-3
CDR3 protein: CASSGGGRDLYNEQFF; CDR3 DNA: TGTGCCAGCAGTGGTGGCGGGAGGGACCTCTACAATGAGCAGTTCTTC; J gene: TRBJ2-1; clone size: .; D gene: TRBD2; V gene: TRBV2
CDR3 protein: CASSVGGSTEAFF; CDR3 DNA: TGTGCCAGCAGCGTAGGGGGAAGCACTGAAGCTTTCTTT; J gene: TRBJ1-1; clone size: .; D gene: .; V gene: TRBV9